A single sample is the source of the 23 T cell receptor beta chains below, sequenced in a study of T cell repertoires in cytomegalovirus infection. Using its own MiXCR run on the reads, TCRdb lists one record per CDR3 protein. There are fewer than 1,000,000 distinct CDR3 sequences in the sample; roughly 30% occur only once, and roughly 13% lies in the top ten. Antigens for these TCRs are unknown. Sequenced material: cultured CD8+ T cells from PBMCs, taken from culture after CMV antigen stimulation. The receptor set was obtained from a human donor in good health (CMV status not recorded). Some clones in this sample may be carry-over from other donors' samples.

This chain links TRBV27 with TRBJ2-1, with D maybe TRBD1 (5 bases). Germline V gives CDR1 MNHEY, CDR2 SMNVEV (reference sequence). V shed 6 bases and J shed 2 bases, with 20 bases lying between them. The length of the CDR3 is 17 residues. CDR3 in amino acids: CASSHYPRQGPYNEQFF. In DNA, the CDR3 is TGTGCCAGCAGCCACTACCCTCGGCAGGGCCCCTACAATGAGCAGTTCTTC.

This chain uses TRBV28 with TRBJ2-3, with 10 nucleotides matching TRBD1. The CDR3 is 13 amino acids. From germline, CDR1 is MDHEN and CDR2 SYDVKM. V lost 9 bases to trimming and J lost 1 base; unmatched junction nucleotides: 1. The CDR3 loop reads CASDRGRTDTQYF. CDR3 nucleotide sequence: TGTGCCAGTGACAGGGGGCGCACAGATACGCAGTATTTT. Based on the CDR3 plus reference TRBV28 and TRBJ2-3, the full variable domain is DVKVTQSSRYLVKRTGEKVFLECVQDMDHENMFWYRQDPGLGLRLIYFSYDVKMKEKGDIPEGYSVSREKKERFSLILESASTNQTSMYLCASDRGRTDTQYFGPGTRLTVL.

This clonotype occurred a few times. This sequence joins TRBV27 and TRBJ2-6; D call uncertain. The germline V and J ends were trimmed by 4 bases and 4 bases, with 17 bases remaining between them. Germline loops: CDR1 MNHEY, CDR2 SMNVEV (reference sequence). CDR3 length: 17 amino acids. The CDR3 sequence: CASSSNFVVKGANVLTF. The CDR3 nucleotides read TGTGCCAGCAGTTCAAACTTTGTAGTTAAGGGGGCCAACGTCCTGACTTTC.

V is TRBV23-1 and J is TRBJ1-5, with 8 bases matching TRBD1. TRBV23-1 is assigned to the ORF class and has an uncertain function. The junction had 16 bases not matched to a gene; V was cut back by 3 bases and J by 0 bases. This CDR3 is built from 20 residues. The CDR3 is CASSHHPGDRRFISNQPQHF. The CDR3 DNA reads TGCGCCAGCAGTCATCATCCCGGGGACAGGCGGTTTATTAGCAATCAGCCCCAGCATTTT.

This chain connects TRBV6-6 to TRBJ2-3; a possible D gene is TRBD1 (6 bases). CDR1 is MNHNY, CDR2 SVGAGI, per germline (reference sequence). This CDR3 contains 18 residues. Trimming removed 5 bases at V and 2 bases at J, with 23 bases between. The CDR3 DNA reads as TGTGCCAGCAGTGTTGACCCTCCCGGACAGTACTACACAGATACGCAGTATTTT. This sequence encodes CASSVDPPGQYYTDTQYF.

The chain uses TRBV12-3 or TRBV12-4 and TRBJ1-6; D not resolved. The CDR3 covers 13 residues. Trimming stripped 0 bases from V and 14 bases from J, with 11 bases between. CDR3 sequence: CASSLALGSTLHF. The CDR3 bases are TGTGCCAGCAGTTTAGCGCTAGGGTCAACCCTCCACTTT.

The rearrangement links TRBV20-1 to TRBJ2-3, with no clear D. The CDR3 runs 14 residues. Germline CDR1 DFQATT, CDR2 SNEGSKA (reference sequence). The V gene lost 6 bases and the J gene lost 2 bases, with 15 bases spanning the gap. The CDR3 DNA reads as TGCAGTGCCGTTGTCCCCGGCGTCACAGATACGCAGTATTTT. As protein: CSAVVPGVTDTQYF.

This clonotype was detected only a few times. The chain has TRBV6-6 and TRBJ1-2; 7 bases are shared with TRBD1. Germline CDR1 MNHNY, CDR2 SVGAGI (reference sequence). This CDR3 comprises 17 residues. V was clipped by 2 bases and J by 0 bases; unmatched bases: 9. CDR3 in DNA: TGTGCCAGCAGTTACGTTTTTTCGGACAGGTCTAACTATGGCTACACCTTC. Translating it yields CASSYVFSDRSNYGYTF.

V and J are TRBV6-6 and TRBJ2-1, with 7 bases lining up with TRBD1. With V trimmed by 7 bases and J by 2 bases, 5 bases remained unmatched. Per germline, CDR1 MNHNY and CDR2 SVGAGI (reference sequence). The CDR3 spans 14 residues. CDR3 loop: CASTQGQPYNEQFF. Here the CDR3 DNA reads TGTGCCAGCACCCAGGGACAGCCCTACAATGAGCAGTTCTTC.

The chain uses TRBV2 and TRBJ1-1; no firm D call. The CDR3 has 11 amino acids. Germline assignment: CDR1 SNHLY and CDR2 FYNNEI. Trimming cost V 10 bases and J 5 bases, with 11 bases left between them. The CDR3 DNA sequence: TGTGCCAACGATGAGGGAACTGAAGCTTTCTTT. It yields the protein CANDEGTEAFF. Together with reference TRBV2 and TRBJ1-1, the CDR3 gives the full variable domain: EPEVTQTPSHQVTQMGQEVILRCVPISNHLYFYWYRQILGQKVEFLVSFYNNEISEKSEIFDDQFSVERPDGSNFTLKIRSTKLEDSAMYFCANDEGTEAFFGQGTRLTVV.

CDR3 in amino acids: CASGLTSVYGYTF. CDR3 in DNA: TGTGCCAGCGGTCTGACTTCGGTCTATGGCTACACCTTC. The gene calls are TRBV6-6 and TRBJ1-2, with unresolved D. V gave up 8 bases and J gave up 4 bases, with 14 bases separating them. Germline V lookup: CDR1 MNHNY, CDR2 SVGAGI (reference sequence). The length of the CDR3 is 13 residues.

This clonotype was recorded at least ten times. This sequence joins TRBV7-2 and TRBJ1-4; D unresolved. CDR3 length equals 14 residues. The germline gives CDR1 SGHTA, CDR2 FQGNSA. Trimming took off 5 bases at V and 7 bases at J, with 14 bases between the two ends. CDR3 in amino acids: CASSRRGRSEKLFF. CDR3 DNA: TGTGCCAGCAGCCGACGGGGTCGGAGTGAAAAACTGTTTTTT. Full variable domain (remainder filled in from reference TRBV7-2 and TRBJ1-4): GAGVSQSPSNKVTEKGKDVELRCDPISGHTALYWYRQSLGQGLEFLIYFQGNSAPDKSGLPSDRFSAERTGGSVSTLTIQRTQQEDSAVYLCASSRRGRSEKLFFGSGTQLSVL.

This clonotype was counted only a few times. The V and J genes are TRBV5-1 and TRBJ1-2, with a possible D match to TRBD1 (5 bases). The CDR3 length is 15 residues. Trimming stripped 4 bases from V and 9 bases from J, with 22 bases between. CDR1 is SGHRS, CDR2 YFSETQ, per germline. CDR3 sequence reads: CASSPGGDGLFRYTF. CDR3 nucleotide sequence: TGCGCCAGCAGCCCCGGGGGGGACGGGCTTTTTCGCTACACCTTC. Filled out from reference TRBV5-1 and TRBJ1-2, the complete variable domain reads KAGVTQTPRYLIKTRGQQVTLSCSPISGHRSVSWYQQTPGQGLQFLFEYFSETQRNKGNFPGRFSGRQFSNSRSEMNVSTLELGDSALYLCASSPGGDGLFRYTFGSGTRLTVV.

On this clonotype: This clone may be a read error of a much larger clone one base away. This chain links TRBV6-2 or TRBV6-3 with TRBJ2-2, with a possible D match to TRBD1 (5 bases). V was shortened by 4 bases and J by 2 bases, with 11 bases between the two germline ends. This CDR3 has 15 residues. From germline, CDR1 is MNHEY and CDR2 SVGEGT. Here the CDR3 reads CASSFTTVNTGELFF. The CDR3 DNA is TGTGCCAGCAGTTTCACGACAGTTAACACCGGGGAGCTGTTTTTT.

Comments on this clonotype: A much larger clonotype is one base distant, so this may be a read error. The chain uses TRBV28 and TRBJ1-2; TRBD1 aligns across 10 bases. In germline, CDR1 is MDHEN, CDR2 SYDVKM. The CDR3 runs to 17 residues. CDR3 amino acids: CASRSFRDRGHYYGHTF. CDR3 in DNA: TGTGCCAGCAGATCTTTCCGGGACAGGGGACATTATTATGGCCACACCTTC.

This clonotype was detected ten times or more. V usage is TRBV7-2 and J usage is TRBJ1-2, with TRBD1 matching over 10 bases. Losses at the gene ends were 3 bases for V and 8 bases for J; bases not matched to a gene: 3. Germline V lookup: CDR1 SGHTA, CDR2 FQGNSA. The CDR3 contains 13 residues. As DNA, the CDR3 is TGTGCCAGCAGCTTCGGGACAGGGGTCGGCTACACCTTC. Protein sequence: CASSFGTGVGYTF.

This clonotype was picked up a small number of times. V and J are TRBV27 and TRBJ2-4; D is perhaps TRBD1 (6 bases). The V end was cut by 5 bases, the J end by 8 bases, with 16 bases between. The CDR3 totals 14 residues. CDR1 and CDR2 from the germline V gene are MNHEY and SMNVEV (reference sequence). CDR3 in amino acids: CASSPQGQLDIQYF. Here the CDR3 DNA reads TGTGCCAGCAGTCCACAGGGACAACTAGACATTCAGTACTTC.

The gene calls are TRBV12-5 and TRBJ2-3, with D possibly being TRBD2 (6 bases). This CDR3 is built from 13 residues. The V and J ends lost 6 bases and 1 base respectively, with 8 bases between them. CDR1 is LGHNT and CDR2 is FRNRAP in the germline V gene. The CDR3 nucleotides read TGTGCTAGTGGGGCTAGCGGCACAGATACGCAGTATTTT. Translation gives CASGASGTDTQYF.

In this sample, this clonotype turned up a few times. V gene TRBV13 combines with J gene TRBJ2-7, with 9 nucleotides matching TRBD1. CDR3 size: 14 residues. V lost 6 bases to trimming and J lost 5 bases; unmatched junction nucleotides: 8. Germline V CDR1 and CDR2: PRHDT, FYEKMQ (reference sequence). The CDR3 nucleotides are TGTGCCAGCAGACCTCACAGGGGGCCGAACGAGCAGTACTTC. Translation gives CASRPHRGPNEQYF.

This clonotype was observed a few times. The chain has TRBV14 and TRBJ2-1; the D is unclear. There are 12 residues in the CDR3. The V gene's germline CDR1 is SGHDN and CDR2 FVKESK. Trimming shortened V by 2 bases and J by 4 bases, and 3 bases separated the two germline ends. CDR3 bases: TGTGCCAGCAGCCAACATTACAATGAGCAGTTCTTC. The encoded protein is CASSQHYNEQFF. The whole variable domain, filled in from reference TRBV14 and TRBJ2-1, reads EAGVTQFPSHSVIEKGQTVTLRCDPISGHDNLYWYRRVMGKEIKFLLHFVKESKQDESGMPNNRFLAERTGGTYSTLKVQPAELEDSGVYFCASSQHYNEQFFGPGTRLTVL.

The chain employs TRBV2 and TRBJ2-1; D perhaps matches TRBD2 (6 bases). This CDR3 is built from 10 residues. The germline V gene encodes CDR1 SNHLY and CDR2 FYNNEI. The V end was cut by 6 bases, the J end by 11 bases, with 8 bases between. DNA for the CDR3: TGTGCCAGCAGGGGACTCCAGCAGTTCTTC. It is translated as CASRGLQQFF. The full variable domain, in which reference TRBV2 and TRBJ2-1 provide the parts outside the CDR3, is EPEVTQTPSHQVTQMGQEVILRCVPISNHLYFYWYRQILGQKVEFLVSFYNNEISEKSEIFDDQFSVERPDGSNFTLKIRSTKLEDSAMYFCASRGLQQFFGPGTRLTVL.

This clonotype was seen more than once but under ten times. The V and J genes are TRBV20-1 and TRBJ2-3, with a tentative D call TRBD1 (6 bases). Germline-derived CDR1 and CDR2 are DFQATT and SNEGSKA (reference sequence). With 3 bases removed from V and 0 bases from J, the gap between germline ends came to 10 bases. This CDR3 contains 14 residues. CDR3 nucleotide sequence: TGCAGTGCTAGGGAGCAGGGGAGCACAGATACGCAGTATTTT. Its protein product is CSAREQGSTDTQYF.

This clonotype was observed many times. The V call is TRBV7-9, the J call TRBJ2-3; 8 bases are a match to TRBD1. The CDR3 sequence is 19 residues long. Germline loops: CDR1 SEHNR, CDR2 FQNEAQ (reference sequence). The V segment lost 0 bases and the J segment 4 bases; nucleotides outside the gene matches: 15. This CDR3 reads CASSLALGQGFPPADTQYF. The DNA for the CDR3 is TGTGCCAGCAGCTTAGCGCTCGGACAGGGTTTCCCTCCCGCAGATACGCAGTATTTT.